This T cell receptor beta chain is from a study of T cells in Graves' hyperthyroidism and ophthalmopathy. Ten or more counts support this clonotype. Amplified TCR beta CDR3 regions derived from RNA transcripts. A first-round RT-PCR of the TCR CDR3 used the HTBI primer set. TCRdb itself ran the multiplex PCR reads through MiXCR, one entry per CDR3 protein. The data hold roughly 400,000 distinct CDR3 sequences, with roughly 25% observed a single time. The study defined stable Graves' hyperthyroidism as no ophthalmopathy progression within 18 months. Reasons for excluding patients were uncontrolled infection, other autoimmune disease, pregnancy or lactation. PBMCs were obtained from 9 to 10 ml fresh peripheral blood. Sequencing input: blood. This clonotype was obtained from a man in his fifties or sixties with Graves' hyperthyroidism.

CDR3 DNA: TGTGCCAGCAGCTTAGTGGCCAATGAGCAGTTCTTC. Translating it yields CASSLVANEQFF. The V and J genes are TRBV11-1 and TRBJ2-1; no clear D gene. The length of the CDR3 is 12 residues. From germline, CDR1 is SGHAT and CDR2 FQDESV (reference sequence). V lost 1 base, J lost 6 bases, and 4 bases lay in between. The whole variable domain, remainder taken from reference TRBV11-1 and TRBJ2-1, is EAEVAQSPRYKITEKSQAVAFWCDPISGHATLYWYRQILGQGPELLVQFQDESVVDDSQLPKDRFSAERLKGVDSTLKIQPAELGDSAMYLCASSLVANEQFFGPGTRLTVL.